This T cell receptor (beta chain) was captured by sequencing in a study of shared clonotypes between healthy human individuals. The study, taken as a whole, reports: Naive CD4 clonotypes overlapped across a few donors at roughly 5.1%.

Concerning this clone itself: Its target is not known.

After removal of 3 bases from V and 5 bases from J, the junction contained 14 bases not matched to a gene. The V gene's germline CDR1 is SGHRS and CDR2 YFSETQ. CDR3 size: 19 residues. This table comes from immunoSEQ multiplex PCR, and its TCRdb copy is limited to in-frame clones, with some not included. The profile covers under 2.5 million clones, with 85% to 95% appearing a single time and 0.37% taken by the ten largest. Donors were healthy HIV-negative adults without recent acute infections or vaccinations. Only Caucasian adults living in Nashville, Tennessee served as donors. The gene calls are TRBV5-1 and TRBJ2-3, with 14 bases matching TRBD2. The origin of this receptor is a man between 18 and 35 years old in good health. Some clones in this sample may be carry-over from other donors' samples. The specimen sequenced was naive CD4+ T cells from PBMCs. Subset meaning: CD45RA+ positively selected. The CDR3, as DNA: TGCGCCAGCAGCTCGACCGGGACTAGCGGGAGAGTCGGCCGAGATACGCAGTATTTT. As protein: CASSSTGTSGRVGRDTQYF. Complete variable domain (other parts from reference TRBV5-1 and TRBJ2-3): KAGVTQTPRYLIKTRGQQVTLSCSPISGHRSVSWYQQTPGQGLQFLFEYFSETQRNKGNFPGRFSGRQFSNSRSEMNVSTLELGDSALYLCASSSTGTSGRVGRDTQYFGPGTRLTVL.